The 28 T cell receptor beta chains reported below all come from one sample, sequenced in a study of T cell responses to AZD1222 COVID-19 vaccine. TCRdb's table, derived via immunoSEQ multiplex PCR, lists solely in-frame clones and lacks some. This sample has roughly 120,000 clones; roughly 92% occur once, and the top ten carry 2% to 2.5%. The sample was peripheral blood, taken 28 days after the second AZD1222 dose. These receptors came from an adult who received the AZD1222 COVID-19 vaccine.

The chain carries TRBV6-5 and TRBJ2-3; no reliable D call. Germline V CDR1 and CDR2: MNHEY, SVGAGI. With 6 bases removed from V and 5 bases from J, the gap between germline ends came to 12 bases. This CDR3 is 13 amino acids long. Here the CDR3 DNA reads TGTGCCAGCAGGCAGCCCGTGGGAGATACGCAGTATTTT. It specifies CASRQPVGDTQYF.

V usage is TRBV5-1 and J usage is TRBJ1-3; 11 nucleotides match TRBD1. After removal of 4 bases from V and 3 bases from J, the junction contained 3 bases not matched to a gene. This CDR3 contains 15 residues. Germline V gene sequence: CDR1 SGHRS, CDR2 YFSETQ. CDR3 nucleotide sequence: TGCGCCAGCAGCATCGGGACAGGGGGTGGAAACACCATATATTTT. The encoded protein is CASSIGTGGGNTIYF. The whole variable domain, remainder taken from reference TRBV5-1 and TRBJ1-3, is KAGVTQTPRYLIKTRGQQVTLSCSPISGHRSVSWYQQTPGQGLQFLFEYFSETQRNKGNFPGRFSGRQFSNSRSEMNVSTLELGDSALYLCASSIGTGGGNTIYFGEGSWLTVV.

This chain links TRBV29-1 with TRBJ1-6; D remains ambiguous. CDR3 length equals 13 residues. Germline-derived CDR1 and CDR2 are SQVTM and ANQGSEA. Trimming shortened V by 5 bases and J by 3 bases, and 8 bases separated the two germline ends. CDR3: CSVSRGYNSPLHF. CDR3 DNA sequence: TGCAGCGTTTCGCGGGGCTATAATTCACCCCTCCACTTT.

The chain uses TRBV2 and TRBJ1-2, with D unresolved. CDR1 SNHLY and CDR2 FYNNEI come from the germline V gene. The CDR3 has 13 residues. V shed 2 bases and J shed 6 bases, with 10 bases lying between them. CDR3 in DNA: TGTGCCAGCAGTGAACAGGCAGACAATGGCTACACCTTC. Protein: CASSEQADNGYTF.

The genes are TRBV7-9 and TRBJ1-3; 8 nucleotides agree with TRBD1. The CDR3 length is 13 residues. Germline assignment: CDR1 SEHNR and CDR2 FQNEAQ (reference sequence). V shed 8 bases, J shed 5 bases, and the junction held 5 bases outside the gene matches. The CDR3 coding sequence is TGTGCCAGCGACAGGGGCTTCCGAAACACCATATATTTT. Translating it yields CASDRGFRNTIYF.

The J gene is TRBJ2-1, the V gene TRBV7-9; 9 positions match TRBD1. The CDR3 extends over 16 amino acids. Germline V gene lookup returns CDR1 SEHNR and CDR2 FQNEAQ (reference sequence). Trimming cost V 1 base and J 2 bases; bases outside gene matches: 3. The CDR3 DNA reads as TGTGCCAGCAGCTTAGTAACAGGGGGCCCCTACAATGAGCAGTTCTTC. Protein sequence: CASSLVTGGPYNEQFF.

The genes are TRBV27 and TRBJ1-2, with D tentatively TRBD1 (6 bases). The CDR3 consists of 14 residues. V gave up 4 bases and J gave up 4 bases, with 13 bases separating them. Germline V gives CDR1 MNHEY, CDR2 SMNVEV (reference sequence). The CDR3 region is CASSWGRGLYGYTF. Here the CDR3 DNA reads TGTGCCAGCAGTTGGGGCAGGGGCCTCTATGGCTACACCTTC.

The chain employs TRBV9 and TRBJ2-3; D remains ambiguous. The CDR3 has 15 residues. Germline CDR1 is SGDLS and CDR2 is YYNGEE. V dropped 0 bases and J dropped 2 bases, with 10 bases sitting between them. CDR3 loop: CASSVDVSNTDTQYF. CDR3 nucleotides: TGTGCCAGCAGCGTAGATGTCAGCAACACAGATACGCAGTATTTT.

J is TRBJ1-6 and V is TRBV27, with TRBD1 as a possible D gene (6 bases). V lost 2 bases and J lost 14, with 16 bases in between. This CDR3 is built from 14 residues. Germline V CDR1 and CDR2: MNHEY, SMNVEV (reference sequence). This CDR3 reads CASSLGQGPKTLHF. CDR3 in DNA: TGTGCCAGCAGTTTAGGGCAGGGGCCTAAGACCCTCCACTTT.

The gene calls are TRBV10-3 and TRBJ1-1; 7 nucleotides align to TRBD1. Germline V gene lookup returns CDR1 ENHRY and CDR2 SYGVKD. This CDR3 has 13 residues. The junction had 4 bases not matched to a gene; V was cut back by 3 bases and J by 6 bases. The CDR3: CAISEADRPEAFF. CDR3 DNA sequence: TGTGCCATCAGTGAAGCGGACAGGCCTGAAGCTTTCTTT.

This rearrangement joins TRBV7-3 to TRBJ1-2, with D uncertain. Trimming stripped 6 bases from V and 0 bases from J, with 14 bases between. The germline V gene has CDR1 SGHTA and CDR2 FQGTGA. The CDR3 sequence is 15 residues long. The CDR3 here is CASSPSWGANYGYTF. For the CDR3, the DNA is TGTGCCAGCAGTCCTTCGTGGGGAGCTAACTATGGCTACACCTTC.

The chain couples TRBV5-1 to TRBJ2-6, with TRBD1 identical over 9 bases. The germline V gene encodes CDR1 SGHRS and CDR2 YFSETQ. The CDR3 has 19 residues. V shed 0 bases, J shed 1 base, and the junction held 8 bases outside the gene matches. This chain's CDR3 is CASSLGDRVVLSGANVLTF. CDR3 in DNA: TGCGCCAGCAGCTTGGGGGACAGGGTAGTGTTATCTGGGGCCAACGTCCTGACTTTC.

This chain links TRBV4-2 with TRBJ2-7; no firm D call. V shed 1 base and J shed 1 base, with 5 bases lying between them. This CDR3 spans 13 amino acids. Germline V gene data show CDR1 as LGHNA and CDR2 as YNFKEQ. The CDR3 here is CASSQVESYEQYF. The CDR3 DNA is TGTGCCAGCAGCCAAGTGGAGTCCTACGAGCAGTACTTC.

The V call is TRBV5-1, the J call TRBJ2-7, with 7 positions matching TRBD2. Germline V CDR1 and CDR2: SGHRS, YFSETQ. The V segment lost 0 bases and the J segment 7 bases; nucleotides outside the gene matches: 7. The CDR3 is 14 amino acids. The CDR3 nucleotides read TGCGCCAGCAGCTTGGCCGGGAGGCGTGGGGAGCAGTACTTC. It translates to CASSLAGRRGEQYF.

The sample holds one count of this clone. This CDR3 reads CASSAGAWGNQPQHF. The CDR3 DNA follows: TGTGCCAGCAGCGCGGGCGCATGGGGCAATCAGCCCCAGCATTTT. The V gene is TRBV7-2, the J gene TRBJ1-5; no clear D gene. Germline lookup yields CDR1 SGHTA and CDR2 FQGNSA. This CDR3 is built from 15 residues. The ends were cut back, 5 bases at V and 2 bases at J, with 13 bases in the middle.

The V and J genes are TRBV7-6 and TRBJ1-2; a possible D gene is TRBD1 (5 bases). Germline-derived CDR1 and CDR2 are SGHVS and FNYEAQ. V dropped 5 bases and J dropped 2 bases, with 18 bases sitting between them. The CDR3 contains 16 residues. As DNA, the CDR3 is TGTGCCAGCAGCCCAGGGAGGCGGGGTGGGAACTATGGCTACACCTTC. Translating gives CASSPGRRGGNYGYTF.

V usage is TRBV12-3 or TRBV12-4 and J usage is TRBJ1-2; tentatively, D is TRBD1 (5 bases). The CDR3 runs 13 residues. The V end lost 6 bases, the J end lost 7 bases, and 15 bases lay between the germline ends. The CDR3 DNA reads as TGTGCCAGCAGCCTAAGCGGGGCTCCTGGCTACACCTTC. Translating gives CASSLSGAPGYTF.

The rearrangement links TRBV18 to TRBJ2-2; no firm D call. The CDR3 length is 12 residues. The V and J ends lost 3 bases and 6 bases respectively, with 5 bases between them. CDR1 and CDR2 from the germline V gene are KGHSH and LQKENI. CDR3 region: CASSPPPGELFF. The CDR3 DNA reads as TGTGCCAGCTCACCCCCCCCCGGGGAGCTGTTTTTT. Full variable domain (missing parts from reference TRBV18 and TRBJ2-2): NAGVMQNPRHLVRRRGQEARLRCSPMKGHSHVYWYRQLPEEGLKFMVYLQKENIIDESGMPKERFSAEFPKEGPSILRIQQVVRGDSAAYFCASSPPPGELFFGEGSRLTVL.

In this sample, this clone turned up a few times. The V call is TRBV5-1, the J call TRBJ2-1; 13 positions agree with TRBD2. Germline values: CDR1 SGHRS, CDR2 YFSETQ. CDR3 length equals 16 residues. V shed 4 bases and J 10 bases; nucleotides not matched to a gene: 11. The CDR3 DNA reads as TGCGCCAGCAGCGAAACTAGCGGGGGGGCCTGGAGGGAGCAGTTCTTC. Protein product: CASSETSGGAWREQFF.

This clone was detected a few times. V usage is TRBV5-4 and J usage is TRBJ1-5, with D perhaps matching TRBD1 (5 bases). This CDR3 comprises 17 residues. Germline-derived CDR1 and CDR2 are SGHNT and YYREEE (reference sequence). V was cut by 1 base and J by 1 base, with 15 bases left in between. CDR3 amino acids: CASSLWLWSGSNQPQHF. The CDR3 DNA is TGTGCCAGCAGCTTGTGGTTATGGTCAGGGAGCAATCAGCCCCAGCATTTT.

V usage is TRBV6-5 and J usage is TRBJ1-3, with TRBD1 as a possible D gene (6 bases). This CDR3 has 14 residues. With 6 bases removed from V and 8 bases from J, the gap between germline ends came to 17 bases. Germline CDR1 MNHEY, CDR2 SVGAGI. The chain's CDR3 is CASSYSDGGHTIYF. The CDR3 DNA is TGTGCCAGCAGCTACAGTGACGGGGGGCACACCATATATTTT.

In DNA, the CDR3 is TGTGCCATCAGGGAACAGGGTCCGCAAGAGACCCAGTACTTC. Translation: CAIREQGPQETQYF. This chain connects TRBV10-3 to TRBJ2-5; D perhaps matches TRBD1 (6 bases). In germline, CDR1 is ENHRY, CDR2 SYGVKD. The CDR3 runs 14 residues. Trimming pared 6 bases from V and 2 bases from J, leaving 13 bases between.

For the CDR3, the DNA is TGCGCCAGCAGTGTAGGGAACGAGCAGTACTTC. This encodes CASSVGNEQYF. The chain is built from TRBV10-2 and TRBJ2-7, with D unclear. The CDR3 is 11 amino acids. V lost 4 bases to trimming and J lost 5 bases, with 6 bases between them. The germline V gene encodes CDR1 WSHSY and CDR2 SAAADI.

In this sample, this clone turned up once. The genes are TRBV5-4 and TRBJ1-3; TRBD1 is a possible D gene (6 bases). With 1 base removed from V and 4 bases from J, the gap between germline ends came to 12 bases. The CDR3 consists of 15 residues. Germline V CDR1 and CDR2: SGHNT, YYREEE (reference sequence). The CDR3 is CASSLPAGAGNTIYF. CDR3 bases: TGTGCCAGCAGCTTGCCCGCAGGGGCAGGAAACACCATATATTTT.

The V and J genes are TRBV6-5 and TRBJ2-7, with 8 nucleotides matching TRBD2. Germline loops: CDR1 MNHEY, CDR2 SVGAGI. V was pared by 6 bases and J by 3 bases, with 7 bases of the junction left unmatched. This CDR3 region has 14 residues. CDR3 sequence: CASSPPGGGYEQYF. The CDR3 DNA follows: TGTGCCAGCAGCCCACCCGGGGGGGGCTACGAGCAGTACTTC.

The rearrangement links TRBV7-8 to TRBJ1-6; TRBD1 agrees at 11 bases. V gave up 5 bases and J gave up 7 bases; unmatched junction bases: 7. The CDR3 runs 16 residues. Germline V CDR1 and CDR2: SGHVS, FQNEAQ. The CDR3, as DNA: TGTGCCAGCAGCCTTCGAGGGGACAGGGGGAATTCACCCCTCCACTTT. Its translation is CASSLRGDRGNSPLHF.

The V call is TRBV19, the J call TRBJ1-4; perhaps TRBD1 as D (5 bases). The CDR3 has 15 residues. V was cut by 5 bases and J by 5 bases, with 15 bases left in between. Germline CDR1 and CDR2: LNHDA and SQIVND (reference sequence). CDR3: CASSDSGGRNEKLFF. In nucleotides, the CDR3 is TGTGCCAGTAGTGACTCGGGGGGACGGAATGAAAAACTGTTTTTT.

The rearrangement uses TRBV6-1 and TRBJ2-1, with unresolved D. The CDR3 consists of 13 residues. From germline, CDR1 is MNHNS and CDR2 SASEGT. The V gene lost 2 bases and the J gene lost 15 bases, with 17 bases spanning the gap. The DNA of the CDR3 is TGTGCCAGCAGTGAATCCCGCCGCCTGACGAGGTTCTTC. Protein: CASSESRRLTRFF.